A selection of T cell receptor beta chains follows, all from one sample in a study of cytomegalovirus exposure and HLA in healthy donors. The assay was immunoSEQ multiplex PCR, and TCRdb's table has in-frame clones only and misses some. The sample comprises over 150,000 clones, 65% to 85% of which are singletons, and over 5% rests with the top ten. The sample comprised PBMCs. All receptors come from a woman between 40 and 50 years old in good health and CMV-seropositive. The CDR3 runs from the conserved cysteine through the conserved F or W. The order of the fields is clone size, V gene, D gene, J gene, CDR3 protein, CDR3 DNA. A D gene is named only where the DNA matches it firmly. Not all rows give a size; the values are once, few, many and, for expanded clones, a class.

clone size: -
V gene: TRBV5-1
D gene: -
J gene: TRBJ1-5
CDR3 protein: CASSLNPGNQPQHF
CDR3 DNA: TGCGCCAGCAGCTTAAATCCAGGCAATCAGCCCCAGCATTTT

clone size: -
V gene: TRBV7-2
D gene: TRBD1
J gene: TRBJ2-2
CDR3 protein: CASSDRQGDTGELFF
CDR3 DNA: TGTGCCAGCAGCGACCGACAGGGTGACACCGGGGAGCTGTTTTTT

clone size: -
V gene: TRBV18
D gene: -
J gene: TRBJ2-1
CDR3 protein: CASSPLVLPGGNEQFF
CDR3 DNA: TGTGCCAGCTCACCACTGGTACTCCCCGGAGGCAATGAGCAGTTCTTC

clone size: few
V gene: TRBV27
D gene: TRBD2
J gene: TRBJ2-1
CDR3 protein: CASSLMGLAGGNEQFF
CDR3 DNA: TGTGCCAGCAGTTTAATGGGCCTAGCGGGAGGAAATGAGCAGTTCTTC

clone size: -
V gene: TRBV11-1
D gene: -
J gene: TRBJ2-1
CDR3 protein: CASGRMDSDNEQFF
CDR3 DNA: TGTGCCAGCGGGAGAATGGACAGCGACAATGAGCAGTTCTTC

clone size: -
V gene: TRBV11-3
D gene: TRBD2
J gene: TRBJ2-3
CDR3 protein: CASSRRTGGINTDTQYF
CDR3 DNA: TGTGCCAGCAGCCGCCGCACGGGAGGGATAAACACAGATACGCAGTATTTT

clone size: -
V gene: TRBV5-8
D gene: -
J gene: TRBJ1-2
CDR3 protein: CASSLTGGPGGYGYTF
CDR3 DNA: TGTGCCAGCAGCCTTACCGGGGGTCCTGGGGGGTATGGCTACACCTTC

clone size: few
V gene: TRBV2
D gene: -
J gene: TRBJ2-7
CDR3 protein: CASTGEGYEQYF
CDR3 DNA: TGTGCCAGCACCGGGGAAGGCTACGAGCAGTACTTC

clone size: -
V gene: TRBV11-2
D gene: TRBD1
J gene: TRBJ1-1
CDR3 protein: CASSLGGTGNTEAFF
CDR3 DNA: TGTGCCAGCAGCTTAGGGGGGACAGGTAACACTGAAGCTTTCTTT

clone size: -
V gene: TRBV29-1
D gene: -
J gene: TRBJ1-1
CDR3 protein: CSAETVLNTEAFF
CDR3 DNA: TGCAGCGCGGAGACAGTGTTGAACACTGAAGCTTTCTTT

clone size: -
V gene: TRBV5-1
D gene: -
J gene: TRBJ2-6
CDR3 protein: CASSLAYTPTLSGANVLTF
CDR3 DNA: TGCGCCAGCAGCTTGGCGTATACCCCGACACTCTCTGGGGCCAACGTCCTGACTTTC

clone size: -
V gene: TRBV18
D gene: -
J gene: TRBJ1-3
CDR3 protein: CASSPVGEGNTIYF
CDR3 DNA: TGTGCCAGCTCACCAGTCGGGGAGGGAAACACCATATATTTT

clone size: once
V gene: TRBV7-8
D gene: -
J gene: TRBJ1-1
CDR3 protein: CASSRARGALKDTEAFF
CDR3 DNA: TGTGCCAGCAGCCGCGCACGGGGGGCGCTTAAGGACACTGAAGCTTTCTTT

clone size: -
V gene: TRBV28
D gene: TRBD2
J gene: TRBJ2-1
CDR3 protein: CASSSLAGTGNEQFF
CDR3 DNA: TGTGCCAGCAGTTCACTAGCGGGAACGGGCAATGAGCAGTTCTTC

clone size: -
V gene: TRBV28
D gene: TRBD1
J gene: TRBJ1-1
CDR3 protein: CASSPDRERNTEAFF
CDR3 DNA: TGTGCCAGCAGTCCGGACAGGGAGAGGAACACTGAAGCTTTCTTT

clone size: -
V gene: TRBV9
D gene: -
J gene: TRBJ2-3
CDR3 protein: CASSVGLPDTQYF
CDR3 DNA: TGTGCCAGCAGCGTAGGGCTCCCAGATACGCAGTATTTT

clone size: -
V gene: TRBV29-1
D gene: TRBD2
J gene: TRBJ2-1
CDR3 protein: CSVAPGLASNEQFF
CDR3 DNA: TGCAGCGTCGCACCGGGACTAGCCTCGAATGAGCAGTTCTTC

clone size: -
V gene: TRBV10-1
D gene: TRBD2
J gene: TRBJ2-7
CDR3 protein: CASSESLAGGYEQYF
CDR3 DNA: TGCGCCAGCAGTGAGTCACTAGCGGGAGGATACGAGCAGTACTTC

clone size: -
V gene: TRBV5-4
D gene: TRBD1
J gene: TRBJ2-6
CDR3 protein: CASSSGTELSGANVLTF
CDR3 DNA: TGTGCCAGCAGTTCCGGGACAGAACTCTCTGGGGCCAACGTCCTGACTTTC

clone size: -
V gene: TRBV7-9
D gene: TRBD2
J gene: TRBJ2-6
CDR3 protein: CASSIKREFSGANVLTF
CDR3 DNA: TGTGCCAGCAGTATCAAGCGGGAGTTCTCTGGGGCCAACGTCCTGACTTTC

clone size: -
V gene: TRBV5-6
D gene: TRBD2
J gene: TRBJ2-3
CDR3 protein: CASSLWRLAVPDTQYF
CDR3 DNA: TGTGCCAGCAGCTTGTGGAGACTAGCGGTCCCAGATACGCAGTATTTT

clone size: -
V gene: TRBV30
D gene: -
J gene: TRBJ2-5
CDR3 protein: CACAYSGTQYF
CDR3 DNA: TGTGCCTGCGCCTACTCCGGGACCCAGTACTTC

clone size: -
V gene: TRBV28
D gene: -
J gene: TRBJ2-1
CDR3 protein: CASSTLTGFNEQFF
CDR3 DNA: TGTGCCAGCAGTACATTAACAGGGTTCAATGAGCAGTTCTTC

clone size: -
V gene: TRBV28
D gene: -
J gene: TRBJ1-2
CDR3 protein: CASISGTYGYTF
CDR3 DNA: TGTGCCAGCATTTCAGGAACTTATGGCTACACCTTC

clone size: -
V gene: TRBV5-1
D gene: -
J gene: TRBJ2-3
CDR3 protein: CASSLVGGSTDTQYF
CDR3 DNA: TGCGCCAGCAGCTTAGTCGGGGGAAGCACAGATACGCAGTATTTT

clone size: few
V gene: TRBV7-2
D gene: TRBD1
J gene: TRBJ1-1
CDR3 protein: CASSVSDRVEAEAFF
CDR3 DNA: TGTGCCAGCAGCGTAAGCGACAGGGTCGAGGCTGAAGCTTTCTTT

clone size: -
V gene: TRBV10-1
D gene: TRBD2
J gene: TRBJ2-1
CDR3 protein: CASSPALAGGYNEQFF
CDR3 DNA: TGCGCCAGCAGCCCAGCCCTAGCGGGAGGATACAATGAGCAGTTCTTC

clone size: -
V gene: TRBV29-1
D gene: -
J gene: TRBJ1-1
CDR3 protein: CSVDGVYTEAFF
CDR3 DNA: TGCAGCGTTGACGGGGTCTACACTGAAGCTTTCTTT

clone size: -
V gene: TRBV10-3
D gene: -
J gene: TRBJ2-1
CDR3 protein: CAISRLTQSSYNEQFF
CDR3 DNA: TGTGCCATCAGCCGGCTGACACAGAGCTCCTACAATGAGCAGTTCTTC

clone size: -
V gene: TRBV5-4
D gene: TRBD1
J gene: TRBJ1-3
CDR3 protein: CASSLKGAAGNTIYF
CDR3 DNA: TGTGCCAGCAGCTTGAAGGGGGCGGCTGGAAACACCATATATTTT